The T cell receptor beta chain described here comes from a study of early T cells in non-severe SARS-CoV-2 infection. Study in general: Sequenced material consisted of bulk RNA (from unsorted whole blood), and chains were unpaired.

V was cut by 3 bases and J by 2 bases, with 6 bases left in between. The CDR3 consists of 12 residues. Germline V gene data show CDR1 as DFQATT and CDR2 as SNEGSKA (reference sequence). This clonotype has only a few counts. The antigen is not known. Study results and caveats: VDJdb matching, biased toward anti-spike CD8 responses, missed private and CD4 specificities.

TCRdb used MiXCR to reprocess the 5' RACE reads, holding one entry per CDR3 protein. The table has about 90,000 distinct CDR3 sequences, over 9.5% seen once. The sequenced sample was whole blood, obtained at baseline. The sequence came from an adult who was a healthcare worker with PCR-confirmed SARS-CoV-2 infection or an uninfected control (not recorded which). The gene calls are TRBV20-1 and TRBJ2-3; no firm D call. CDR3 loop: CSASSATDTQYF. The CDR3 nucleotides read TGCAGTGCTAGCTCCGCCACAGATACGCAGTATTTT.